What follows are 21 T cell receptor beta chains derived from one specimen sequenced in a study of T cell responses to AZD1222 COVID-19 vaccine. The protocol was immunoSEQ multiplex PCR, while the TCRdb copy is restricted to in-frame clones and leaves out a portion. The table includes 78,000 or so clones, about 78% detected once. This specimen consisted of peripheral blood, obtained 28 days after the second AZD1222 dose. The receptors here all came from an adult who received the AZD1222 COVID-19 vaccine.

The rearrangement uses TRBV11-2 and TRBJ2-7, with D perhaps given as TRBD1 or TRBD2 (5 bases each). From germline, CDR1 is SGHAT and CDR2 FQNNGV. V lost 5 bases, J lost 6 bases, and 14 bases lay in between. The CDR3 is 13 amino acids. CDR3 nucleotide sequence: TGTGCCAGCAGCGAGCGGCTAGGGACCGAGCAGTACTTC. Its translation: CASSERLGTEQYF.

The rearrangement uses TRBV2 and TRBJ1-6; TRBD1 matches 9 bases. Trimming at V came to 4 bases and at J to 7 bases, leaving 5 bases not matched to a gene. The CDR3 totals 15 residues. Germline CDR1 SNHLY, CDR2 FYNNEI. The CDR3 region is CASSGETGGNSPLHF. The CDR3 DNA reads TGTGCCAGCAGTGGGGAGACAGGGGGGAATTCACCCCTCCACTTT.

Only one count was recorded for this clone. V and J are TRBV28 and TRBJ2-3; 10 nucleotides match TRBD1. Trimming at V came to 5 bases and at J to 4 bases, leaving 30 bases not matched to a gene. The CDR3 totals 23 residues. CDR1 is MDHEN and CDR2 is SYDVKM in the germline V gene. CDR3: CASSAPGQGTPLILWGAADTQYF. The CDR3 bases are TGTGCCAGCAGTGCCCCGGGACAGGGGACCCCGTTAATATTGTGGGGGGCTGCAGATACGCAGTATTTT. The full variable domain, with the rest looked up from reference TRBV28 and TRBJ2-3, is DVKVTQSSRYLVKRTGEKVFLECVQDMDHENMFWYRQDPGLGLRLIYFSYDVKMKEKGDIPEGYSVSREKKERFSLILESASTNQTSMYLCASSAPGQGTPLILWGAADTQYFGPGTRLTVL.

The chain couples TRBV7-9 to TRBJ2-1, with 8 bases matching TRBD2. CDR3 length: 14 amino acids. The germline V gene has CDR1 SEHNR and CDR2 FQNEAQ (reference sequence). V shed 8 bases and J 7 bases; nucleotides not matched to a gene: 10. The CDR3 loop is CASRSSGSTNEQFF. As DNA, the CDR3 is TGTGCCAGCCGGTCCAGCGGGAGTACAAATGAGCAGTTCTTC.

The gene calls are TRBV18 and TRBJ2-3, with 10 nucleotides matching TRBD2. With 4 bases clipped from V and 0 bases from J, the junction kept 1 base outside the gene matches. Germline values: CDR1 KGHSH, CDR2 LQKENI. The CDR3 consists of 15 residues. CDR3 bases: TGTGCCAGCTCACTAGCGGGGGGCAGCACAGATACGCAGTATTTT. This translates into CASSLAGGSTDTQYF.

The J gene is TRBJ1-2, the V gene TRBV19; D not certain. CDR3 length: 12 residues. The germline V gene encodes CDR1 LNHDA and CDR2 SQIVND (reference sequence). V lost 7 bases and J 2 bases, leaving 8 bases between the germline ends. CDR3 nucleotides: TGTGCCAGTACCGCAGTGAACTATGGCTACACCTTC. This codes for CASTAVNYGYTF.

Here the CDR3 DNA reads TGTGCCAGCAGTAACCGGGGGCCCGAGCAGTACTTC. This gives the protein CASSNRGPEQYF. V and J are TRBV6-5 and TRBJ2-7; tentatively, D is TRBD1 or TRBD2 (6 bases each). The germline V gene has CDR1 MNHEY and CDR2 SVGAGI. The CDR3 length is 12 residues. Trimming removed 5 bases from V and 6 bases from J, with 11 bases in between.

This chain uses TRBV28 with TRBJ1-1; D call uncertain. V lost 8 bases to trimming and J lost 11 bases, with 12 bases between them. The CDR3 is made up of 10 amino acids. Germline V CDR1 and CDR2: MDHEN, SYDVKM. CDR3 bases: TGTGCCAGCGCGCGCGCGCTGGCTTTCTTT. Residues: CASARALAFF.

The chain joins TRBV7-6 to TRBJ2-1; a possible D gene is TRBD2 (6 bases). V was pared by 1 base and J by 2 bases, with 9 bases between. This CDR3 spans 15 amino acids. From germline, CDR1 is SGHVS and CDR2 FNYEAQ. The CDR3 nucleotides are TGTGCCAGCAGCTTAGATGGGGGGACCTACAATGAGCAGTTCTTC. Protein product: CASSLDGGTYNEQFF.

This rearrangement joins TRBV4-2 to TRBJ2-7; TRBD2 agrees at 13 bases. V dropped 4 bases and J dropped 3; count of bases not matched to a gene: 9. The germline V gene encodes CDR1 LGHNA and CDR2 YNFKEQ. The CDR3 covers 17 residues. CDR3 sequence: CASSPSLGTSGVYEQYF. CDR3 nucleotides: TGTGCCAGCAGCCCTTCCTTGGGGACTAGCGGGGTCTACGAGCAGTACTTC.

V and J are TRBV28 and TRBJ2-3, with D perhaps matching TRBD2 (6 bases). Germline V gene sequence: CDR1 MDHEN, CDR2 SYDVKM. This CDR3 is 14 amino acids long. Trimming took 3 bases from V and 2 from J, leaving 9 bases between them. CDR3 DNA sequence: TGTGCCAGCAGTTTTGGGGGGAACACAGATACGCAGTATTTT. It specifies CASSFGGNTDTQYF.

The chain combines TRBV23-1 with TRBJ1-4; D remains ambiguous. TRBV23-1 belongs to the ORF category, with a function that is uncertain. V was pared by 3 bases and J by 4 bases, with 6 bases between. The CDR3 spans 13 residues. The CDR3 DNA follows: TGCGCCAGCAGTCATGCTAATAATGAAAAACTGTTTTTT. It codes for CASSHANNEKLFF.

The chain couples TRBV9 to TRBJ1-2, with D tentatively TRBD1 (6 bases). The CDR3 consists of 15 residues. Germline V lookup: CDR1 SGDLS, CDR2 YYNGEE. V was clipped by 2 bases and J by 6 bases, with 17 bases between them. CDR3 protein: CASSVRGGGADGYTF. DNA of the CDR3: TGTGCCAGCAGCGTCCGTGGGGGGGGCGCGGATGGCTACACCTTC.

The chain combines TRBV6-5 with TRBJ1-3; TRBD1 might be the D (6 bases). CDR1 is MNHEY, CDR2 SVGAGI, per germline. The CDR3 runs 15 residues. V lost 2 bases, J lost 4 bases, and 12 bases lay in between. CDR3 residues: CASSYGGQGGNTIYF. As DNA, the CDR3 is TGTGCCAGCAGTTACGGGGGGCAAGGCGGAAACACCATATATTTT.

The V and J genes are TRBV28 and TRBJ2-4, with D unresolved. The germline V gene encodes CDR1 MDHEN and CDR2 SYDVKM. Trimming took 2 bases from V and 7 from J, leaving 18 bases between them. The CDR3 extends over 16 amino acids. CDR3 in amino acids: CASSLPPEKIGNIQYF. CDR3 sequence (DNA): TGTGCCAGCAGTTTACCCCCAGAGAAAATCGGGAACATTCAGTACTTC.

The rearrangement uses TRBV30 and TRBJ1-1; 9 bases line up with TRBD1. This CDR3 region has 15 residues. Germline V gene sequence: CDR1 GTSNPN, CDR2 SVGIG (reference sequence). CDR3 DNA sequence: TGTGCATGGGTTGTAGGGACAGGGCTTAAAACTGAAGCTTTCTTT. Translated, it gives CAWVVGTGLKTEAFF.

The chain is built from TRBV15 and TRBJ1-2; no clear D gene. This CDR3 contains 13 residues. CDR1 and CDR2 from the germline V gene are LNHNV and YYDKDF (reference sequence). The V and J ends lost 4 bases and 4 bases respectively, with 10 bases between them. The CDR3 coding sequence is TGTGCCACCAGCACAGCACAGTCCTATGGCTACACCTTC. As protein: CATSTAQSYGYTF. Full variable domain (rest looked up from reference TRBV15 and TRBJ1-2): DAMVIQNPRYQVTQFGKPVTLSCSQTLNHNVMYWYQQKSSQAPKLLFHYYDKDFNNEADTPDNFQSRRPNTSFCFLDIRSPGLGDTAMYLCATSTAQSYGYTFGSGTRLTVV.

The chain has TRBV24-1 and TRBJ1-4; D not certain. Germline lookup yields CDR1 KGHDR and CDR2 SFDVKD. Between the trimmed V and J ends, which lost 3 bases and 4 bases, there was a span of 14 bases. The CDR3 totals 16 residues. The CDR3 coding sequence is TGTGCCACCAGTGATGTGTACGCGCTGTGTAATGAAAAACTGTTTTTT. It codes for CATSDVYALCNEKLFF.

The CDR3 DNA sequence: TGTGCCAGCAGCTTGGGATACAGGGGCACTGAAGCTTTCTTT. This translates into CASSLGYRGTEAFF. This sequence joins TRBV5-4 and TRBJ1-1; 7 bases match TRBD1. V lost 0 bases and J lost 4; bases outside the gene matches: 3. This CDR3 has 14 amino acids. Germline assignment: CDR1 SGHNT and CDR2 YYREEE (reference sequence).

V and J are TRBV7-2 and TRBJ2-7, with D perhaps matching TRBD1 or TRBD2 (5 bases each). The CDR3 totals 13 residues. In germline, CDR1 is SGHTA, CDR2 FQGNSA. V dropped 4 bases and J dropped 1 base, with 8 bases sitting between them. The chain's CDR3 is CASSSGASYEQYF. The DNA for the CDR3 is TGTGCCAGCAGCTCCGGGGCGTCCTACGAGCAGTACTTC.

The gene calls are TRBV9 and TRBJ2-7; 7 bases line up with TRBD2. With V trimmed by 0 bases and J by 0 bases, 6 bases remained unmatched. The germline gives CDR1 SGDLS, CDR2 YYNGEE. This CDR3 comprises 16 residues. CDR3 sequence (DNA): TGTGCCAGCAGCGTAGGGGGAGGGACGGCCTCCTACGAGCAGTACTTC. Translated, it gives CASSVGGGTASYEQYF.